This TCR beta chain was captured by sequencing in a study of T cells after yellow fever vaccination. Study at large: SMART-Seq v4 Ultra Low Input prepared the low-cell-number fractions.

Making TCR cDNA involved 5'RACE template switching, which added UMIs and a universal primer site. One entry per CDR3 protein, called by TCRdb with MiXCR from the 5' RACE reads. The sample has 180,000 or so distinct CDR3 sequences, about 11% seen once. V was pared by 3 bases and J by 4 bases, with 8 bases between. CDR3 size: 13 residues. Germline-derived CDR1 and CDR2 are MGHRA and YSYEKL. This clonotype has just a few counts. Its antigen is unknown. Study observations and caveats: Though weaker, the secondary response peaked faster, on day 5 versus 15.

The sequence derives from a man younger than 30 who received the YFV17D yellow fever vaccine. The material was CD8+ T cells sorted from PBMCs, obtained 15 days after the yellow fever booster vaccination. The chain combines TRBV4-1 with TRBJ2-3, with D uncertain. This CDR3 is CASSQTLPDTQYF. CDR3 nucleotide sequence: TGCGCCAGCAGCCAGACCCTTCCAGATACGCAGTATTTT.